The T cell receptor beta chain under discussion was sequenced for a study of blood T cell repertoires in COVID-19. Study overall: PBMCs, B-cell-depleted T cells, or T cells were the source of the cDNA or gDNA that made up the material.

This CDR3 contains 14 residues. CDR1 and CDR2 from the germline V gene are WNHNN and SYGVQD (reference sequence). Trimming shortened V by 4 bases and J by 0 bases, and 7 bases separated the two germline ends. Authors' methods: How many nucleated cells were present was estimated from reference gene primer amplification. Clones were read by immunoSEQ multiplex PCR, and TCRdb kept only the in-frame ones, dropping some. V and J calls and clone size follow that table, whereas D and trimming were derived from the DNA. Seen here are about 200,000 clones, 70% to 90% observed once, and the top ten hold about 4.9%.

The receptor's source is a woman aged 80 or over with acute or convalescent COVID-19. The chain combines TRBV10-1 with TRBJ2-1; D gene unclear. The sample taken for sequencing was peripheral blood. In nucleotides, the CDR3 is TGCGCCAGCAGTGGAGATATCTCCTACAATGAGCAGTTCTTC. As protein: CASSGDISYNEQFF.